A single T cell receptor beta chain is shown here with its context. Antigen: not known. This specimen belongs to a study of T cells after yellow fever vaccination. About the research overall: It was SMART-Seq v4 Ultra Low Input that prepared the fractions with low cell numbers. Whole-study results and caveats: Abundant clonotypes from the bulk population could contaminate FACS-sorted repertoires. Weaker, the secondary response had a peak occurring faster, on day 5 versus 15.

The study made its TCR cDNA through 5'RACE template switching. That step introduced a universal primer site along with UMIs. One entry per CDR3 protein, called by TCRdb with MiXCR from the 5' RACE reads. The sample has about 210,000 distinct CDR3 sequences; 6.5% to 7.5% are singletons. This CDR3 region has 11 residues. CDR1 is MGHDK and CDR2 is SYGVNS in the germline V gene. The germline V and J ends were trimmed by 10 bases and 3 bases, with 10 bases remaining between them. This TCR was sampled from a man aged 25 to 40 who received the YFV17D yellow fever vaccine. The sample consisted of CD4+ T cells sorted from PBMCs, taken on the day of the yellow fever booster vaccination. The rearrangement uses TRBV25-1 and TRBJ2-7; tentatively, D is TRBD1 (5 bases). CDR3 amino acids: CATSQGYEQYF. Here the CDR3 DNA reads TGTGCCACCTCCCAGGGCTACGAGCAGTACTTC.